This T cell receptor beta chain appears in the sequencing data of a study of radiation and T cells in renal cell carcinoma. A remark on this clone: The antigen is undetermined.

The study, taken as a whole, reports: Top tumor clonotypes rose in blood 2 weeks post-radiation, then contracted. No pretreatment tumor biopsies were available for baseline clonotypes.

Noted time point: blood 4 weeks post-SBRT, at nephrectomy. Treatment meaning: 15 Gy SBRT to primary tumor, nephrectomy 4 weeks later. Nephrectomy followed 15 Gy stereotactic body radiation by 4 weeks. The CDR3 is 13 amino acids. The V gene lost 6 bases and the J gene lost 0 bases, with 8 bases spanning the gap. Germline CDR1 reads WSHSY; CDR2 reads SAAADI. The assay was immunoSEQ multiplex PCR, and TCRdb's table has in-frame clones only and misses some. Of around 180,000 clones listed, 88% are singletons. The receptor was derived from a woman aged 45-60 years with renal cell carcinoma. J is TRBJ1-1 and V is TRBV10-2; D unresolved. Source: blood, taken from a patient whose treatment included radiotherapy and nephrectomy. The CDR3 here is CASRRGMNTEAFF. In DNA form, the CDR3 reads TGCGCCAGCAGACGTGGAATGAACACTGAAGCTTTCTTT.